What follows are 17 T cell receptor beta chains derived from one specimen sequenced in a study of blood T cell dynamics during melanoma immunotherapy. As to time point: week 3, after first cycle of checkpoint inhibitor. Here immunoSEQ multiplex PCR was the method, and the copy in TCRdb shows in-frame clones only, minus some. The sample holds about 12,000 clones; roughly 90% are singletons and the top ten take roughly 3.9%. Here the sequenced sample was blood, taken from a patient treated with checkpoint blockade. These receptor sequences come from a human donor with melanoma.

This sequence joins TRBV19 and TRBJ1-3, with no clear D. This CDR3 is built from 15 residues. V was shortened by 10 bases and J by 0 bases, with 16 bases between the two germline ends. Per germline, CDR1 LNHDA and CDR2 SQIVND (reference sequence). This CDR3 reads CATHGSPTSGNTIYF. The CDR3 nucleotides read TGTGCCACCCACGGGAGCCCTACCTCTGGAAACACCATATATTTT. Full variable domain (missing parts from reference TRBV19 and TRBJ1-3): DGGITQSPKYLFRKEGQNVTLSCEQNLNHDAMYWYRQDPGQGLRLIYYSQIVNDFQKGDIAEGYSVSREKKESFPLTVTSAQKNPTAFYLCATHGSPTSGNTIYFGEGSWLTVV.

The CDR3 DNA reads as TGTGCCAGCAGTGGGCAGTCGAACACTGAAGCTTTCTTT. Translated: CASSGQSNTEAFF. V usage is TRBV6-5 and J usage is TRBJ1-1; D is uncertain. Germline values: CDR1 MNHEY, CDR2 SVGAGI. This CDR3 is built from 13 residues. V was pared by 5 bases and J by 1 base, with 8 bases between.

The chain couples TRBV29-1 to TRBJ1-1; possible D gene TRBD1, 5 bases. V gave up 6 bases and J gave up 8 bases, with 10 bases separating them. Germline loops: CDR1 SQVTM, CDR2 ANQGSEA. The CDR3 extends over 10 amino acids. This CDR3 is CSVRDFEAFF. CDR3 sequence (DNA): TGCAGCGTGAGGGACTTCGAAGCTTTCTTT.

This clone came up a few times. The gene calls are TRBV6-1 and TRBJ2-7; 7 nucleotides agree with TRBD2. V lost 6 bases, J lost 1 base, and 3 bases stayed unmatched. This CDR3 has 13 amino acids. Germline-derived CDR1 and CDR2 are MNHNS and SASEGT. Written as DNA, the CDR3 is TGTGCCAGCAGGTCGCGGGAGTCCTACGAGCAGTACTTC. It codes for CASRSRESYEQYF.

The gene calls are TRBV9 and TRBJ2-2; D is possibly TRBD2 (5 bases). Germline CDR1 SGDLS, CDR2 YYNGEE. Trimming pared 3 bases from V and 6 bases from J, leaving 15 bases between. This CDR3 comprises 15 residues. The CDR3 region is CASSGTSFRAGELFF. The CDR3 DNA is TGTGCCAGCAGCGGAACTAGTTTTCGCGCCGGGGAGCTGTTTTTT. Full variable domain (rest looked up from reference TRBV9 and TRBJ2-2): DSGVTQTPKHLITATGQRVTLRCSPRSGDLSVYWYQQSLDQGLQFLIQYYNGEERAKGNILERFSAQQFPDLHSELNLSSLELGDSALYFCASSGTSFRAGELFFGEGSRLTVL.

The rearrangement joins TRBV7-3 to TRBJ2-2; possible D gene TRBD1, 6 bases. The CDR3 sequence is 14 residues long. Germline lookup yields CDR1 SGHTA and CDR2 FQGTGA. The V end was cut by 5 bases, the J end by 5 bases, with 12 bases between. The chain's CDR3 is CASSLEQGTGELFF. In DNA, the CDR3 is TGTGCCAGCAGCCTTGAACAGGGAACCGGGGAGCTGTTTTTT.

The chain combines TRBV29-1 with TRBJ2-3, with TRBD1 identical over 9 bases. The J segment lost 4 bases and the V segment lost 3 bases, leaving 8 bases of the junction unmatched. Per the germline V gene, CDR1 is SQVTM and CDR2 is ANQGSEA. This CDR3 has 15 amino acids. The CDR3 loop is CSVDSQDRGSDTQYF. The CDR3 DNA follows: TGCAGCGTTGACAGCCAGGACAGGGGATCAGATACGCAGTATTTT.

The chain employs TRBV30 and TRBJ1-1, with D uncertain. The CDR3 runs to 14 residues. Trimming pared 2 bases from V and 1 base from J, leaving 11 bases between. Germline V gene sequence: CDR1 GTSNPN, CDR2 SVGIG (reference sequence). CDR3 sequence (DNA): TGTGCCTGGAGTAGCAACGGGGAGAACACTGAAGCTTTCTTT. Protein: CAWSSNGENTEAFF.

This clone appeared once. CDR3 DNA: TGCGCCAGCAGCTTACGCACTCTCTACGAGCAGTACTTC. Protein sequence: CASSLRTLYEQYF. The chain links TRBV5-1 to TRBJ2-7, with D unresolved. The CDR3 runs 13 residues. From germline, CDR1 is SGHRS and CDR2 YFSETQ. V lost 2 bases to trimming and J lost 3 bases, with 9 bases between them.

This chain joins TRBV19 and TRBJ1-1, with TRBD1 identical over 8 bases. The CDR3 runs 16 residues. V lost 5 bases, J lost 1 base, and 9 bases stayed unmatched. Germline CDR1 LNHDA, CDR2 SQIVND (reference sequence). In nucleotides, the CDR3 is TGTGCCAGTAGTCCGGACAGGGTCGGGGGGAACACTGAAGCTTTCTTT. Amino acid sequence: CASSPDRVGGNTEAFF. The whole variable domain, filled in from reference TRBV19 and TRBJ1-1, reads DGGITQSPKYLFRKEGQNVTLSCEQNLNHDAMYWYRQDPGQGLRLIYYSQIVNDFQKGDIAEGYSVSREKKESFPLTVTSAQKNPTAFYLCASSPDRVGGNTEAFFGQGTRLTVV.

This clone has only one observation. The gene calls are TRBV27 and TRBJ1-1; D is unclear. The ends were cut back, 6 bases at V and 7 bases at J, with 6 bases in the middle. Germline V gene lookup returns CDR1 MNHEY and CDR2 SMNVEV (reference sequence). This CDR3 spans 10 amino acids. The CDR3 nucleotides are TGTGCCAGCAGCCCTTTTGAAGCTTTCTTT. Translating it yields CASSPFEAFF.

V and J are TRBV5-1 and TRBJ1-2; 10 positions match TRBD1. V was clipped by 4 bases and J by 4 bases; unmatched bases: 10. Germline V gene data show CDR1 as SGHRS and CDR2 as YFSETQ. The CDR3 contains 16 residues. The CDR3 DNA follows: TGCGCCAGCAGCGAGCCCGACAGGGGGCTAGGCTATGGCTACACCTTC. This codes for CASSEPDRGLGYGYTF.

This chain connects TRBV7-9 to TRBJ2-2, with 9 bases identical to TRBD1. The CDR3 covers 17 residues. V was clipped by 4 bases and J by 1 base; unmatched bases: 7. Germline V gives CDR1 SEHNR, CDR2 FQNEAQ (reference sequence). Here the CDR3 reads CASSSFGTGRNTGELFF. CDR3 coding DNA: TGTGCCAGCAGCTCTTTTGGGACAGGGAGGAACACCGGGGAGCTGTTTTTT.

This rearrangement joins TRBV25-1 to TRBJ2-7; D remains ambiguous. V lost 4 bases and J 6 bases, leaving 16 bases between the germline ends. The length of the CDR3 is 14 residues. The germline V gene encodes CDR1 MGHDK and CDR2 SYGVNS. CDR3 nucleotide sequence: TGTGCCAGCAGTGCCTCCGGGTTTGTATCCGAGCAGTACTTC. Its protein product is CASSASGFVSEQYF.

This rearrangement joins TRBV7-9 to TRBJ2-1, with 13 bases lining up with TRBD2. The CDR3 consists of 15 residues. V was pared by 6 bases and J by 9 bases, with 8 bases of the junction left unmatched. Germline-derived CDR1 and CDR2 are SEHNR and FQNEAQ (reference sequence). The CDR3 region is CASRRTSGSSFEQFF. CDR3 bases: TGTGCCAGCAGAAGGACTAGCGGGAGTAGTTTTGAGCAGTTCTTC.

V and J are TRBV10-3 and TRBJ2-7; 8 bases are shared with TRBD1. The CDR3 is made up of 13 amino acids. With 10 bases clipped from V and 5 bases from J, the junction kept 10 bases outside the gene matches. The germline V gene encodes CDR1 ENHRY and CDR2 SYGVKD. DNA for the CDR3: TGTGCCAACAACCGGGACAGGCGCGACGAGCAGTACTTC. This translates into CANNRDRRDEQYF.

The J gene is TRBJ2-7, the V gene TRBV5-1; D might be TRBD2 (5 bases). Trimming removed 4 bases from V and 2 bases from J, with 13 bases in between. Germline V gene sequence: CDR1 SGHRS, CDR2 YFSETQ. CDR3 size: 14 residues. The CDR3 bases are TGCGCCAGCAGCATCGGAGGAGGTCCCTACGAGCAGTACTTC. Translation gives CASSIGGGPYEQYF.